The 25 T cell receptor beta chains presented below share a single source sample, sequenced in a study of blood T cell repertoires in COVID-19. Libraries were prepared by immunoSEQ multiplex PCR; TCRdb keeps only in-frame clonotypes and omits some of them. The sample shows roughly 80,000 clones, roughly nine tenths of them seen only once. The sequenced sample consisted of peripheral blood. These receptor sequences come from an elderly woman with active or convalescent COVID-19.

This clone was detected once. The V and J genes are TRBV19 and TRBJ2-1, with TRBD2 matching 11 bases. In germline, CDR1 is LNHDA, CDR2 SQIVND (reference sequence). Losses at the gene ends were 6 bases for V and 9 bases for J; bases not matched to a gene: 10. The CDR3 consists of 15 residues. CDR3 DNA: TGTGCCAGTAGACTAGCGGGGGATCGTGATGGTGAGCAGTTCTTC. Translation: CASRLAGDRDGEQFF.

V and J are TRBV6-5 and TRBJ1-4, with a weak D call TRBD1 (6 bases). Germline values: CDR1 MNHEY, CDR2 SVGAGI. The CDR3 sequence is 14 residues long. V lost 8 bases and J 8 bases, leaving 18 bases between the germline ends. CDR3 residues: CASVRGGLGEKLFF. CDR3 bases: TGTGCCAGCGTGAGGGGGGGCCTCGGGGAAAAACTGTTTTTT.

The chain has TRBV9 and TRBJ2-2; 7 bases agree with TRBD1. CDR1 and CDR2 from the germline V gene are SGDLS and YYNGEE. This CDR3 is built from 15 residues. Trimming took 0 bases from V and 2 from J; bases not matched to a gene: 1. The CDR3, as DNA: TGTGCCAGCAGCGTAGGAGGGGGCAACACCGGGGAGCTGTTTTTT. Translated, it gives CASSVGGGNTGELFF.

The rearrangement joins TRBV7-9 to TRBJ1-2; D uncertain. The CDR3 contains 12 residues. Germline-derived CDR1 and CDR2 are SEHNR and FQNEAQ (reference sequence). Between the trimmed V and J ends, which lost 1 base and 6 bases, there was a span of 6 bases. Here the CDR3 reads CASSLGAHGYTF. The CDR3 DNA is TGTGCCAGCAGCTTAGGGGCTCATGGCTACACCTTC.

The CDR3 region has the DNA TGTGCCAGCAGCCCCACAGCTTCCTACGAGCAGTACTTC. It yields the protein CASSPTASYEQYF. The chain has TRBV7-9 and TRBJ2-7; D gene ambiguous. V was shortened by 5 bases and J by 1 base, with 9 bases between the two germline ends. The germline CDR1 and CDR2 sequences are SEHNR and FQNEAQ (reference sequence). This CDR3 is 13 amino acids long.

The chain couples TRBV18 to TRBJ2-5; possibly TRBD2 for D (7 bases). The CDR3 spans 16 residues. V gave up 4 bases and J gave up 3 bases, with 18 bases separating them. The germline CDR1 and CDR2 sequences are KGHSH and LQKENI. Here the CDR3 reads CASSRTRGGAEETQYF. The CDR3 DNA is TGTGCCAGCTCACGAACCCGCGGGGGCGCTGAAGAGACCCAGTACTTC.

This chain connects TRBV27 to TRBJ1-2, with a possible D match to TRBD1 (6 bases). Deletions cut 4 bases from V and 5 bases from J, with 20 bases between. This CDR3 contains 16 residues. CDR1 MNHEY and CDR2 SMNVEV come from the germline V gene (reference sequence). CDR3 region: CASSSRLPTGLYGYTF. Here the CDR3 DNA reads TGTGCCAGCAGTTCTCGCCTACCGACAGGTCTATATGGCTACACCTTC.

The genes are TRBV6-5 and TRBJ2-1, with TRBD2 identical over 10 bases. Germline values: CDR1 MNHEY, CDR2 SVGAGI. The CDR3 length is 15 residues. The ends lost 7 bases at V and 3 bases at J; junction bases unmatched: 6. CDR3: CASIRAGGNYNEQFF. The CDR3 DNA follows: TGTGCCAGCATTCGAGCGGGGGGGAACTACAATGAGCAGTTCTTC.

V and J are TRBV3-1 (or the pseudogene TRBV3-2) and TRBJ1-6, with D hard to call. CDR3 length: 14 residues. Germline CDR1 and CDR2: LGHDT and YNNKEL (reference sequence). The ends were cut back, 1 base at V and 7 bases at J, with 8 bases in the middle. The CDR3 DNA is TGTGCCAGCAGCCAAGGAAACTTAAATTCACCCCTCCACTTT. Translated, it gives CASSQGNLNSPLHF.

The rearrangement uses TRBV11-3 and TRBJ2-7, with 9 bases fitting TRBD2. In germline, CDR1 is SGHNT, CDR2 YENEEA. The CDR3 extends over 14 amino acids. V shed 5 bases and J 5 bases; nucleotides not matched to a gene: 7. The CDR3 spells CASSPGTSRNEQYF. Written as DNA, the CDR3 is TGTGCCAGCAGCCCCGGGACTAGCCGGAACGAGCAGTACTTC.

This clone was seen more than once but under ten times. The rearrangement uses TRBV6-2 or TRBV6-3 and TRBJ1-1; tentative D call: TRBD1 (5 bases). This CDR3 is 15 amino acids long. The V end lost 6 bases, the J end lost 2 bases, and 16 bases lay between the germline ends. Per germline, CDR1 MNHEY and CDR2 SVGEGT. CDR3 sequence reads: CASSTGGLGNTEAFF. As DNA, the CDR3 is TGTGCCAGCAGCACCGGGGGGTTGGGCAACACTGAAGCTTTCTTT.

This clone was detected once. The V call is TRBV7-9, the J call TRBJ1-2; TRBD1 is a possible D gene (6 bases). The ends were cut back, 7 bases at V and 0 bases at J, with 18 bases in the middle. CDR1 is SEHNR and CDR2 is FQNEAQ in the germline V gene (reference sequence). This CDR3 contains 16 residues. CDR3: CASTSQGTPTNYGYTF. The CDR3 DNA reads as TGTGCCAGCACGTCGCAAGGGACACCAACTAACTATGGCTACACCTTC.

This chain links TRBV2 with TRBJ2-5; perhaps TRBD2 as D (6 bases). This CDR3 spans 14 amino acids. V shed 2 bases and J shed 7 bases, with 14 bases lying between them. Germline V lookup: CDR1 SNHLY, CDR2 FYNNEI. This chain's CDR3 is CASSESRSGGTQYF. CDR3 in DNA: TGTGCCAGCAGTGAATCCAGGTCCGGGGGGACCCAGTACTTC. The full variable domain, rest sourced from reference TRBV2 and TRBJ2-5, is EPEVTQTPSHQVTQMGQEVILRCVPISNHLYFYWYRQILGQKVEFLVSFYNNEISEKSEIFDDQFSVERPDGSNFTLKIRSTKLEDSAMYFCASSESRSGGTQYFGPGTRLLVL.

CDR3 DNA sequence: TGTGCCAGCAGCCTGGCTAGCGGGAGGGCCTACGAGCAGTACTTC. It is translated as CASSLASGRAYEQYF. The V call is TRBV5-5, the J call TRBJ2-7; TRBD2 matches 12 bases. The CDR3 sequence is 15 residues long. Germline lookup yields CDR1 SGHKS and CDR2 YYEKEE (reference sequence). With V trimmed by 4 bases and J by 2 bases, 4 bases remained unmatched.

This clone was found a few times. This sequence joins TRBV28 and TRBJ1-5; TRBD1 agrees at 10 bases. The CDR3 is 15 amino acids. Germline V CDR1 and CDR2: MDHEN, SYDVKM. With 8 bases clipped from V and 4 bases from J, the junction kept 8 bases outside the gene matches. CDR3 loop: CASRETGGKNQPQHF. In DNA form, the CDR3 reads TGTGCCAGCCGGGAGACAGGGGGCAAGAATCAGCCCCAGCATTTT.

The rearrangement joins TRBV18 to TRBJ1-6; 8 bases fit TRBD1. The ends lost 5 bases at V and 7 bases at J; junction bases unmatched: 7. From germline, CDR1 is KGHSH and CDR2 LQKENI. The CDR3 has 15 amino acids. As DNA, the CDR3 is TGTGCCAGCTCATCTTCAGGGGGCTCAAATTCACCCCTCCACTTT. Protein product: CASSSSGGSNSPLHF. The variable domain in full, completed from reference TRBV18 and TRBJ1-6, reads NAGVMQNPRHLVRRRGQEARLRCSPMKGHSHVYWYRQLPEEGLKFMVYLQKENIIDESGMPKERFSAEFPKEGPSILRIQQVVRGDSAAYFCASSSSGGSNSPLHFGNGTRLTVT.

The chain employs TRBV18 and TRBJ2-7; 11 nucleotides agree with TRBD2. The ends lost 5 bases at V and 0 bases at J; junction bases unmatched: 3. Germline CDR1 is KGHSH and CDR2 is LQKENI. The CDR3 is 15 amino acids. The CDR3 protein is CASSEGTSGSYEQYF. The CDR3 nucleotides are TGTGCCAGCTCAGAAGGGACTAGCGGCTCCTACGAGCAGTACTTC. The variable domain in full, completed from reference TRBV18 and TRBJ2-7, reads NAGVMQNPRHLVRRRGQEARLRCSPMKGHSHVYWYRQLPEEGLKFMVYLQKENIIDESGMPKERFSAEFPKEGPSILRIQQVVRGDSAAYFCASSEGTSGSYEQYFGPGTRLTVT.

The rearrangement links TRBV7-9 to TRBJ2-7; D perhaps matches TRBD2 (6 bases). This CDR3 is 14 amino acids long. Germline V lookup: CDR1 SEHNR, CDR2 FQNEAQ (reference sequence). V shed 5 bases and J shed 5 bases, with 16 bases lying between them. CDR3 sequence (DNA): TGTGCCAGCAGCACCGGAGGGCCCCGGAACGAGCAGTACTTC. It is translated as CASSTGGPRNEQYF.

The CDR3 nucleotides read TGTGCCAGTAGTGCGACAGGGTGGGATGAGCAGTTCTTC. Translated: CASSATGWDEQFF. The chain has TRBV19 and TRBJ2-1, with 7 bases fitting TRBD1. Germline values: CDR1 LNHDA, CDR2 SQIVND (reference sequence). The CDR3 spans 13 residues. The V segment lost 5 bases and the J segment 8 bases; nucleotides outside the gene matches: 6. Using reference TRBV19 and TRBJ2-1 for the parts outside the CDR3, the full variable domain is DGGITQSPKYLFRKEGQNVTLSCEQNLNHDAMYWYRQDPGQGLRLIYYSQIVNDFQKGDIAEGYSVSREKKESFPLTVTSAQKNPTAFYLCASSATGWDEQFFGPGTRLTVL.

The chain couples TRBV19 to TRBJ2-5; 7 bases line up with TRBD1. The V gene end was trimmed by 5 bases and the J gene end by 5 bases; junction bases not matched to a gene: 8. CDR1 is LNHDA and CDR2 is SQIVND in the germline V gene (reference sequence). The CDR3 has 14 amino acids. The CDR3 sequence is CASSVDRPPETQYF. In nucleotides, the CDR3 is TGTGCCAGTAGTGTGGACAGGCCCCCCGAGACCCAGTACTTC.

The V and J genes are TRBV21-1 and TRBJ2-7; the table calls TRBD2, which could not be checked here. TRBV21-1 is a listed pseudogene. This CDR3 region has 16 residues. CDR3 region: CASSKGVSGVTYEQYF. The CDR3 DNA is TGTGCCAGCAGCAAGGGGGTTAGCGGCGTAACCTACGAGCAGTACTTC.

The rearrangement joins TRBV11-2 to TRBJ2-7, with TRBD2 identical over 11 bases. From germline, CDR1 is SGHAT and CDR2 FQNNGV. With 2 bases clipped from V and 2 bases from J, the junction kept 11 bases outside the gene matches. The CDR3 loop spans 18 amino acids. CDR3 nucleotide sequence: TGTGCCAGCAGCTTACCGGGACTAGCGGTCCCCGGTCCCTACGAGCAGTACTTC. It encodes CASSLPGLAVPGPYEQYF. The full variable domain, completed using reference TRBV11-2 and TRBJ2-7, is EAGVAQSPRYKIIEKRQSVAFWCNPISGHATLYWYQQILGQGPKLLIQFQNNGVVDDSQLPKDRFSAERLKGVDSTLKIQPAKLEDSAVYLCASSLPGLAVPGPYEQYFGPGTRLTVT.

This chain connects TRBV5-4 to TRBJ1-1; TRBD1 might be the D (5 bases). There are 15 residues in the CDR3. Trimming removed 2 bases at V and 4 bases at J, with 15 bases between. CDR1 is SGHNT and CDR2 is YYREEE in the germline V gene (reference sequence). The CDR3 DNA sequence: TGTGCCAGCAGCTTAATGAAGGGGTTTCGCACTGAAGCTTTCTTT. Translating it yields CASSLMKGFRTEAFF. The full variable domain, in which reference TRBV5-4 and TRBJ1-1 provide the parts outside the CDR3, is ETGVTQSPTHLIKTRGQQVTLRCSSQSGHNTVSWYQQALGQGPQFIFQYYREEENGRGNFPPRFSGLQFPNYSSELNVNALELDDSALYLCASSLMKGFRTEAFFGQGTRLTVV.

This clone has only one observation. The CDR3 bases are TGTGCCACCAGTGATTTGACAGGGATGAGTGAGCAGTTCTTC. Its translation is CATSDLTGMSEQFF. The chain uses TRBV24-1 and TRBJ2-1; TRBD1 is a possible D gene (6 bases). Germline CDR1 and CDR2: KGHDR and SFDVKD. Between the trimmed V and J ends, which lost 0 bases and 9 bases, there was a span of 11 bases. The CDR3 contains 14 residues.

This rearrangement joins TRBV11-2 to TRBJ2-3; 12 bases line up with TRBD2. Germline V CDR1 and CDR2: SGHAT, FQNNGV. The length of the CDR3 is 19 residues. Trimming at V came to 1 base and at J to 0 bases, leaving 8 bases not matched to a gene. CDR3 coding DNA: TGTGCCAGCAGCTTAGGGCCTAGCGGGGGGGCCCCTAGCACAGATACGCAGTATTTT. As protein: CASSLGPSGGAPSTDTQYF.